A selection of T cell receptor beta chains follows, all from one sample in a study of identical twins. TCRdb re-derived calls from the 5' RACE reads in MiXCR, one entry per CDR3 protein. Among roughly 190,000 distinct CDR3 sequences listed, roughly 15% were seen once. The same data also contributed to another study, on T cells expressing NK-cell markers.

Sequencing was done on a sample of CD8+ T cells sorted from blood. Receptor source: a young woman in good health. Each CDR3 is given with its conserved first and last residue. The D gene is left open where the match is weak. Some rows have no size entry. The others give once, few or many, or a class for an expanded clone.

TGTGCCAGCGGGGGACTAGCGGACATCCAAGAGACCCAGTACTTC	CASGGLADIQETQYF	NA	TRBJ2-5	TRBV6-1	TRBD2
TGCAGTGCTGGATTCCGGGGTGGGGTGTACAATGAGCAGTTCTTC	CSAGFRGGVYNEQFF	many	TRBJ2-1	TRBV20-1	NA
TGTGCCTGGAGTGTATCTAGCGGGGGGTTCACAGATACGCAGTATTTT	CAWSVSSGGFTDTQYF	NA	TRBJ2-3	TRBV30	TRBD2
TGTGCCAGCAGCTCCCCCGCGGAGGGGCGCGAGACCCAGTACTTC	CASSSPAEGRETQYF	NA	TRBJ2-5	TRBV5-5	NA
TGTGCCAGCAGTTTACTAGCGGGGACCGATGAGCAGTTCTTC	CASSLLAGTDEQFF	NA	TRBJ2-1	TRBV27	TRBD2
TGTGCCAGCAGCTCATGGGACAGGGTCACAGGAGGCTACACCTTC	CASSSWDRVTGGYTF	NA	TRBJ1-2	TRBV7-9	TRBD1
TGTGCCAGCAGCCTTAGCGGGGGGTCCTACGAGCAGTACTTC	CASSLSGGSYEQYF	few	TRBJ2-7	TRBV27	TRBD2
TGTGCCAGCAGTTTAATGGGACAGGGTTTTAATGAGCAGTTCTTC	CASSLMGQGFNEQFF	many	TRBJ2-1	TRBV12-3/TRBV12-4	TRBD1
TGTGCCAGCAGGCGAACCGAGACAGGGGTTTCCTACGAGCAGTACTTC	CASRRTETGVSYEQYF	NA	TRBJ2-7	TRBV6-1	TRBD1
TGTGCCAGCAGTTTATTCCCTAGCACAGATACGCAGTATTTT	CASSLFPSTDTQYF	NA	TRBJ2-3	TRBV27	NA
TGTGCCAGCAGTGGGTTGGCGGCTAGCTCCTACAATGAGCAGTTCTTC	CASSGLAASSYNEQFF	few	TRBJ2-1	TRBV9	NA
TGTGCCAGCAGTTTACACAACCCGAGCAGCGGCGAGCAGTACTTC	CASSLHNPSSGEQYF	NA	TRBJ2-7	TRBV12-3/TRBV12-4	NA
TGTGCCACGGCTACGGGGACAGGCTACGAGCAGTACTTC	CATATGTGYEQYF	few	TRBJ2-7	TRBV15	TRBD1
TGTGCCATCAGTGACCCAGGGACGGGCCTAATAAACACTGAAGCTTTCTTT	CAISDPGTGLINTEAFF	few	TRBJ1-1	TRBV10-3	NA
TGTGCCACCAGCAGGGTTTTCTCGACAGATACGCAGTATTTT	CATSRVFSTDTQYF	few	TRBJ2-3	TRBV15	NA
TGTGCCAGCTCTTGGACAGGGGACTCCTACGAGCAGTACTTC	CASSWTGDSYEQYF	NA	TRBJ2-7	TRBV19	TRBD1
TGTGCCAGCAGTACCACAGGGGGACATGAGCAGTTCTTC	CASSTTGGHEQFF	NA	TRBJ2-1	TRBV6-1	TRBD1
TGCGCCAGCAGCCAAGACGCAGGGGACACTGAAGCTTTCTTT	CASSQDAGDTEAFF	NA	TRBJ1-1	TRBV4-1	NA
TGTGCCAGCAGTACAGGCCCGATTGAGCAGTTCTTC	CASSTGPIEQFF	NA	TRBJ2-1	TRBV7-9	NA
TGTGCCTGGAGTATGGGTGACTACGAGCAGTACTTC	CAWSMGDYEQYF	NA	TRBJ2-7	TRBV30	NA
TGTGCCAGCAGCTTTAGGGGTTTACAAGAGACCCAGTACTTC	CASSFRGLQETQYF	many	TRBJ2-5	TRBV7-9	NA
TGTGCCAGCAGCCCTTCCCCCGAAGACTACGAGCAGTACTTC	CASSPSPEDYEQYF	few	TRBJ2-7	TRBV7-2	NA
TGCGCCAGCAGCTTGGTGGGGTCCAGGGATAATGAGCAGTTCTTC	CASSLVGSRDNEQFF	few	TRBJ2-1	TRBV5-1	NA
TGCGCCAGCAGCCAATCCCGAGTAGAGAACACTGAAGCTTTCTTT	CASSQSRVENTEAFF	NA	TRBJ1-1	TRBV4-1	NA
TGTGCCAGCAGCCCAACCCGGACGGCCAATCAGCCCCAGCATTTT	CASSPTRTANQPQHF	many	TRBJ1-5	TRBV6-1	NA
TGTGCCAGCAGGGCTCGATCAGGGGGCAATGAGCAGTTCTTC	CASRARSGGNEQFF	few	TRBJ2-1	TRBV27	TRBD1
TGTGCCAGCAGCGGAGAACGGGGGCAGTCCTACAATGAGCAGTTCTTC	CASSGERGQSYNEQFF	NA	TRBJ2-1	TRBV7-9	NA
TGTGCCAGCAGCTTGGCCCACCCCTCCGGCATGGGCTACACCTTC	CASSLAHPSGMGYTF	few	TRBJ1-2	TRBV5-5	NA
TGTGCCAGCAGCTTCCTTCAGGGAGGGGTGAACACTGAAGCTTTCTTT	CASSFLQGGVNTEAFF	few	TRBJ1-1	TRBV7-2	NA
TGCAGCGTCCCCTTGGCGGGGAACACCATATATTTT	CSVPLAGNTIYF	NA	TRBJ1-3	TRBV29-1	NA
TGTGCTAGTGACTACACGCCGGGACACAACTATCCCAACACCGGGGAGCTGTTTTTT	CASDYTPGHNYPNTGELFF	few	TRBJ2-2	TRBV12-5	NA
TGTGCCAGCAGCTCCCTGGTGAGGCTAGCCAACAATGAGCAGTTCTTC	CASSSLVRLANNEQFF	NA	TRBJ2-1	TRBV5-5	NA
TGTGCCAGCAGCGTAGCAGGGACCGCTGGGTACGAGCAGTACTTC	CASSVAGTAGYEQYF	few	TRBJ2-7	TRBV9	NA
TGTGCTAGTGCCCGAAGTCCGGAGCAGTACTTC	CASARSPEQYF	NA	TRBJ2-7	TRBV12-5	NA
TGTGCCAGCAGCTCCAACTCAGCGGGAATCTCCTACGAGCAGTACTTC	CASSSNSAGISYEQYF	NA	TRBJ2-7	TRBV7-9	TRBD2